What follows are 6 T cell receptor beta chains derived from one specimen sequenced in a study of molecular identifiers for immune sequencing clone quantification. TCRdb independently ran MiXCR on the PCR reads; one entry per CDR3 protein. Here the sample spans over 600,000 distinct CDR3 sequences, just under 20% being singletons. The source material was naive CD8+ T cells from blood, with Jurkat cell RNA spiked in. Described subset: FACS-sorted CD8+CD4-CCR7+CD45RA+ naive T cells. Source of these receptors: a human donor in good health. Some libraries in this study had Jurkat cell RNA spiked in.

V and J are TRBV4-3 and TRBJ1-3; D unclear. Per germline, CDR1 LGHNA and CDR2 YSLEER. There are 13 residues in the CDR3. V was trimmed by 5 bases and J by 8 bases, leaving 13 bases between them. For the CDR3, the DNA is TGCGCCAGCAGCTCGGACGGTTTCGACACCATATATTTT. The encoded protein is CASSSDGFDTIYF.

This clonotype was detected once. This may come from a read error, since a much larger clone is one base off. This CDR3 is missing its conserved last phenylalanine or tryptophan, likely due to a read error. The chain has TRBV25-1 and TRBJ2-7; no definite D call. CDR1 and CDR2 (germline): MGHDK, SYGVNS. Trimming removed 1 base at V and 1 base at J, with 8 bases between. The CDR3 has 14 amino acids. The CDR3 DNA is TGTGCCAGCAGTGAATCAAGGCTATCCTACGAGCAGTACCTC. Residues: CASSESRLSYEQYL.

This clonotype was seen repeatedly, ten times or more. This chain uses TRBV25-1 with TRBJ2-5, with 7 bases identical to TRBD1. V lost 4 bases and J lost 2; bases outside the gene matches: 7. The germline V gene encodes CDR1 MGHDK and CDR2 SYGVNS. The CDR3 is 15 amino acids. CDR3 DNA: TGTGCCAGCAGTGCCACGACAGGGCTTCAAGAGACCCAGTACTTC. It specifies CASSATTGLQETQYF.

This clonotype was recorded at least ten times. This chain joins TRBV27 and TRBJ1-5; TRBD1 might be the D (5 bases). This CDR3 has 12 residues. The germline V and J ends were trimmed by 4 bases and 5 bases, with 6 bases remaining between them. Looked up from germline, CDR1 is MNHEY and CDR2 is SMNVEV (reference sequence). Here the CDR3 DNA reads TGTGCCAGCAGTTCACAGGATCAGCCCCAGCATTTT. This gives the protein CASSSQDQPQHF.

A few counts support this clonotype. J is TRBJ2-3 and V is TRBV12-3 or TRBV12-4, with D uncertain. The CDR3 length is 13 residues. V lost 11 bases and J 2 bases, leaving 14 bases between the germline ends. The CDR3 bases are TGTGCCGGGCAAGGCGGAGACACAGATACGCAGTATTTT. Residues: CAGQGGDTDTQYF.

This chain joins TRBV27 and TRBJ2-3, with D possibly matching TRBD2 (6 bases). V lost 2 bases, J lost 0 bases, and 15 bases lay in between. The CDR3 length is 17 residues. Germline CDR1 reads MNHEY; CDR2 reads SMNVEV (reference sequence). Here the CDR3 DNA reads TGTGCCAGCAGTTTAGGAGTCACCGGAGGGAGCACAGATACGCAGTATTTT. Amino acid sequence: CASSLGVTGGSTDTQYF.